The entry below describes one TCR beta chain. V lost 11 bases and J lost 5; bases outside the gene matches: 12. The CDR3 covers 16 residues. CDR1 and CDR2 from the germline V gene are SGHTA and FQGNSA. Expressed TCRB transcripts were sequenced because the entire RNA isolate underwent reverse transcription. Sequencing used immunoSEQ multiplex PCR; TCRdb keeps in-frame clones, though not all of them. Among hundreds of thousands of clones listed, about a sixth were seen once. The data derive from a study of beta chain features in type 1 diabetes. Each donor gave one heparinised blood draw averaging about 110 mL.

Sequencing input: naive CD4+ T cells from blood. The genes are TRBV7-2 and TRBJ2-2, with 12 bases fitting TRBD2. The receptor was derived from a woman aged 18-29 years in good health. The CDR3 DNA reads as TGTGCCGGCACCCCGGGCGGGACTAGCGGGACCGGGGAGCTGTTTTTT. Translating it yields CAGTPGGTSGTGELFF.